In this sample, the clone carrying this T cell receptor beta chain turned up many times. The record originates from a study of T-cell reconstitution after alpha-beta-depleted transplantation in children. CDR1 SGHNT and CDR2 YYREEE come from the germline V gene (reference sequence). The CDR3 has 13 residues. Trimming at V came to 7 bases and at J to 6 bases, leaving 5 bases not matched to a gene. Preparation of the TCRbeta library used unique molecular identifiers. TCRdb reanalysed the PCR reads using MiXCR and keeps one entry per CDR3 protein. Of about 360,000 distinct CDR3 sequences detected, roughly 14% appear once; the ten largest clones hold 4.3%.

The sample consisted of PBMCs, taken from the stem cell graft. V is TRBV5-4 and J is TRBJ2-2; TRBD1 agrees at 8 bases. This receptor was identified in a human donor who donated a stem cell graft to a child with Fanconi anemia. The CDR3 loop is CASSGGAAGELFF. The CDR3 DNA follows: TGTGCCAGCTCAGGGGGCGCGGCCGGGGAGCTGTTTTTT.